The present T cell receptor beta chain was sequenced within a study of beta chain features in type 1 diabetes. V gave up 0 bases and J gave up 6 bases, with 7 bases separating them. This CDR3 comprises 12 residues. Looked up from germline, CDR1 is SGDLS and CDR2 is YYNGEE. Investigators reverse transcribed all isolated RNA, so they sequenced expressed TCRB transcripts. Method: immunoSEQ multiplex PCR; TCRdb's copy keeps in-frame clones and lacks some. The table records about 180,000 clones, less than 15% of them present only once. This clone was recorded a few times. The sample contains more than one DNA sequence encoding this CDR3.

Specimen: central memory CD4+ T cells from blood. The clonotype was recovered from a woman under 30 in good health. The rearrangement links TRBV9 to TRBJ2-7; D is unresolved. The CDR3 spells CASSVERGEQYF. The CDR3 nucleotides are TGTGCCAGCAGCGTAGAGCGTGGCGAGCAGTACTTC.